This T cell receptor (beta chain) was identified during a study of T cells in Graves' hyperthyroidism and ophthalmopathy. Study-level points and caveats: Stable hyperthyroidism was separated from ophthalmopathy by a model based on 13 V-J features.

The germline V gene has CDR1 SNHLY and CDR2 FYNNEI. Trimming cost V 2 bases and J 6 bases; bases outside gene matches: 8. CDR3 length: 15 amino acids. Amplified regions were TCR beta CDR3 sequences from RNA transcripts. RT-PCR in the first round (using the HTBI primer set) targeted the TCR CDR3. Via MiXCR, TCRdb re-called the multiplex PCR reads, giving one row per CDR3 protein. The sample yields around 800,000 distinct CDR3 sequences, about two fifths seen once. Comment on this clonotype: What it binds is unknown.

Diagnosing involved the use of clinical symptoms, serum thyroxine and TRAb, thyroid ultrasound and orbital computed tomography. PBMCs were sourced from more than 7.5 ml fresh peripheral blood. The chain uses TRBV2 and TRBJ1-2; TRBD1 matches 8 bases. Material: blood. The sequence was collected from a man younger than 35 with Graves' hyperthyroidism. CDR3 sequence (DNA): TGTGCCAGCAGTGAAAGCGGGACAGGTTTGGATGGCTACACCTTC. Amino acids: CASSESGTGLDGYTF.